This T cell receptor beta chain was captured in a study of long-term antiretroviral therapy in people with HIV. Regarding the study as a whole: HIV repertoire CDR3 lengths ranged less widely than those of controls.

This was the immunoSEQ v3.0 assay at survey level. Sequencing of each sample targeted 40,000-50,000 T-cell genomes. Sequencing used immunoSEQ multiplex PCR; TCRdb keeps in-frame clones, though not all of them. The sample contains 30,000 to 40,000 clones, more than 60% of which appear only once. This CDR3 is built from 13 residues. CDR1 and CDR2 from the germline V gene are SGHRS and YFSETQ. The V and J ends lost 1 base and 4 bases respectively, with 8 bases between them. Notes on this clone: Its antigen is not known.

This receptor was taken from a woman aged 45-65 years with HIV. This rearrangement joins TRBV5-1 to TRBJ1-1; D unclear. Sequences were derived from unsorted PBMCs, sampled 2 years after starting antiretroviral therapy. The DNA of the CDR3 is TGCGCCAGCAGCTTGCCGGCGGGCACTGAAGCTTTCTTT. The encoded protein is CASSLPAGTEAFF.